This T cell receptor (beta chain) originates from a study of a mutant IDH1 vaccine in newly diagnosed glioma. Overall study results and limits: Pseudoprogression apparently tracked independently of changes in top peripheral T cell clonotypes. Among patients, about 94% showed immune responses induced by the vaccine.

Comments on this clone: Its antigen is currently unknown.

Time point: week 11, during vaccination. In the vaccine, a single dose held 300 ug of the mutant IDH1 20-mer peptide, along with topical imiquimod. Using immunoSEQ multiplex PCR, the repertoire was profiled, and TCRdb retains in-frame clones only, with some absent. The sample gives some 120,000 clones, 80% of which show up once; under 5.5% is in the top ten. Specimen: PBMCs, collected from a glioma patient whose treatment included an IDH1 peptide vaccine. This TCR was recovered from a man aged 40-55 years with glioma.

The CDR3 nucleotides read TGCGCCAGCAGCCTGGGGACAGGGAGAGTCACTGAAGCTTTCTTT. It encodes CASSLGTGRVTEAFF. This chain links TRBV5-1 with TRBJ1-1, with 9 positions matching TRBD1. V lost 4 bases and J lost 4; bases outside the gene matches: 8. CDR1 and CDR2 (germline): SGHRS, YFSETQ. The CDR3 is made up of 15 amino acids.